This is a list of T cell receptor beta chains from one sample in a study of OX40 agonist ivuxolimab in advanced cancers. The table came from immunoSEQ multiplex PCR; TCRdb's copy has only in-frame clones and leaves some out. The sample contains some 96,000 clones, just under 85% of which appear only once. The source was CD4+ or CD8+ T cells sorted from blood, collected in a trial of the OX40 agonist ivuxolimab. The receptors originated from an adult with an advanced solid tumor such as melanoma, head and neck, liver or kidney cancer. Both conserved end residues are part of each CDR3. The D gene is left open where the match is weak. Clone size appears in some rows only: once, few, many, or a class for an expanded clone.

>NA|few|TRBJ2-5|TRBV29-1
CSVEVQHQETQYF
TGCAGCGTTGAAGTGCAGCACCAAGAGACCCAGTACTTC
>TRBD1|NA|TRBJ2-7|TRBV4-2
CASSQSHGQGNHYEQYF
TGTGCCAGCAGCCAAAGTCACGGACAGGGGAACCACTACGAGCAGTACTTC
>TRBD1|NA|TRBJ1-1|TRBV7-2
CASSTPDRVQAFF
TGTGCCAGCAGCACCCCGGACAGGGTGCAAGCTTTCTTT
>TRBD1|NA|TRBJ1-6|TRBV7-7
CASSFAGTDNSPLHF
TGTGCCAGCAGCTTTGCCGGGACAGATAATTCACCCCTCCACTTT
>NA|once|TRBJ1-1|TRBV13
CASSPLGVGTEAFF
TGTGCCAGCAGCCCCTTGGGGGTAGGGACTGAAGCTTTCTTT
>TRBD1|NA|TRBJ1-4|TRBV28
CASRRQGDEKLFF
TGTGCCAGCAGAAGACAGGGAGATGAAAAACTGTTTTTT
>NA|NA|TRBJ2-5|TRBV7-8
CASSSAQETQYF
TGTGCCAGCAGCTCCGCCCAAGAGACCCAGTACTTC
>NA|NA|TRBJ1-4|TRBV2
CASSVSRRSEKLFF
TGTGCCAGCAGTGTCAGCAGGCGGAGTGAAAAACTGTTTTTT
>NA|NA|TRBJ1-6|TRBV11-2
CASSFNQPNSPLHF
TGTGCCAGCAGCTTTAATCAGCCTAATTCACCCCTCCACTTT
>TRBD1|NA|TRBJ1-5|TRBV5-1
CASSLSTGGHQPQHF
TGCGCCAGCAGCTTGAGTACAGGGGGGCATCAGCCCCAGCATTTT
>TRBD1|NA|TRBJ1-1|TRBV28
CASRITGANTEAFF
TGTGCCAGCAGGATCACAGGGGCCAACACTGAAGCTTTCTTT
>NA|NA|TRBJ1-3|TRBV6-1
CASRPPSSGNTIYF
TGTGCCAGCAGACCACCCAGTTCTGGAAACACCATATATTTT
>NA|few|TRBJ1-2|TRBV30
CAWSRQDYGYTF
TGTGCCTGGAGTCGACAGGACTATGGCTACACCTTC
>NA|NA|TRBJ1-1|TRBV18
CASSPPMETEAFF
TGTGCCAGCTCACCACCGATGGAGACTGAAGCTTTCTTT
>NA|NA|TRBJ1-5|TRBV19
CASKSYQEPQHF
TGTGCCAGTAAATCCTATCAAGAGCCCCAGCATTTT
>TRBD1|NA|TRBJ1-6|TRBV19
CASSIGGTDSPLHF
TGTGCCAGTAGTATTGGCGGGACAGATTCACCCCTCCACTTT
>NA|NA|TRBJ1-5|TRBV21-1
CASSSRGAVNQPQHF
TGTGCCAGCAGCAGTAGAGGGGCAGTCAATCAGCCCCAGCATTTT
>NA|NA|TRBJ2-5|TRBV18
CASSPKSQSQETQYF
TGTGCCAGCTCACCGAAATCACAGTCACAAGAGACCCAGTACTTC
>NA|NA|TRBJ1-5|TRBV6-1
CASSEDGYSNQPQHF
TGTGCCAGCAGTGAGGACGGATATAGCAATCAGCCCCAGCATTTT
>NA|NA|TRBJ1-4|TRBV5-1
CASSLVTATNEKLFF
TGCGCCAGCAGCTTGGTTACAGCAACTAATGAAAAACTGTTTTTT
>TRBD2|NA|TRBJ2-7|TRBV4-2
CASSQRLAGGFYEQYF
TGTGCCAGCAGCCAAAGGCTAGCGGGGGGTTTCTACGAGCAGTACTTC
>NA|NA|TRBJ2-7|TRBV28
CASSLPYYEQYF
TGTGCCAGCAGTTTACCGTACTACGAGCAGTACTTC
>NA|NA|TRBJ1-2|TRBV27
CASSSAQGRHGYTF
TGTGCCAGCAGTTCAGCGCAGGGGAGGCATGGCTACACCTTC
>TRBD1|NA|TRBJ1-6|TRBV5-1
CASRDRESSPLHF
TGCGCCAGCAGAGACAGGGAGAGTTCACCCCTCCACTTT
>NA|NA|TRBJ1-2|TRBV29-1
CSVGQQNYGYTF
TGCAGCGTTGGGCAGCAGAACTATGGCTACACCTTC
>NA|NA|TRBJ2-5|TRBV29-1
CSVRRNQETQYF
TGCAGCGTTCGCCGGAACCAAGAGACCCAGTACTTC
>NA|NA|TRBJ1-5|TRBV2
CASSPPGQRNQPQHF
TGTGCCAGCAGTCCTCCGGGACAAAGAAATCAGCCCCAGCATTTT
>TRBD1|NA|TRBJ1-4|TRBV19
CASSATGNSEKLFF
TGTGCCAGTAGTGCGACAGGGAATAGTGAAAAACTGTTTTTT
>NA|NA|TRBJ2-7|TRBV4-1
CASSQGTVSSYEQYF
TGCGCCAGCAGCCAAGGGACGGTCAGCTCCTACGAGCAGTACTTC
>TRBD1|NA|TRBJ2-5|TRBV19
CASSMGQGAGETQYF
TGTGCCAGTAGTATGGGTCAGGGGGCGGGAGAGACCCAGTACTTC
>NA|NA|TRBJ1-2|TRBV19
CASSILTGSVGYGYTF
TGTGCCAGTAGTATCCTTACAGGGTCAGTCGGCTATGGCTACACCTTC
>TRBD1|NA|TRBJ1-1|TRBV7-9
CASSAHGQVGVLAFF
TGTGCCAGCAGCGCACATGGACAGGTGGGAGTATTGGCTTTCTTT
>TRBD2|NA|TRBJ2-1|TRBV10-3
CAISASGRALIGNEQFF
TGTGCCATCAGTGCTAGCGGGAGGGCCCTGATAGGTAATGAGCAGTTCTTC
>NA|NA|TRBJ1-6|TRBV18
CASSHKIPGPLSPLHF
TGTGCCAGCTCACATAAGATCCCGGGACCGCTTTCACCCCTCCACTTT
>NA|NA|TRBJ2-1|TRBV7-8
CASSLTPRSNEQFF
TGTGCCAGCAGCTTAACGCCGCGTAGCAATGAGCAGTTCTTC
>NA|NA|TRBJ1-5|TRBV6-1
CASSLNSNQPQHF
TGTGCCAGCAGTCTAAATAGCAATCAGCCCCAGCATTTT
>NA|NA|TRBJ1-5|TRBV30
CAWSVDSNQPQHF
TGTGCCTGGAGTGTGGACAGCAATCAGCCCCAGCATTTT
>TRBD1|NA|TRBJ2-7|TRBV4-1
CASSQEDRGHEQYF
TGCGCCAGCAGCCAAGAGGACAGGGGCCACGAGCAGTACTTC
>NA|NA|TRBJ2-7|TRBV11-1
CASSQTTYEQYF
TGTGCCAGCAGCCAGACTACCTACGAGCAGTACTTC
>TRBD1|NA|TRBJ1-6|TRBV7-2
CASRQGQGFSSPLHF
TGTGCCAGCAGGCAAGGACAGGGTTTTAGTTCACCCCTCCACTTT
>TRBD1|NA|TRBJ1-2|TRBV6-1
CASSGGTAHYGYTF
TGTGCCAGCAGTGGGGGGACAGCCCACTATGGCTACACCTTC